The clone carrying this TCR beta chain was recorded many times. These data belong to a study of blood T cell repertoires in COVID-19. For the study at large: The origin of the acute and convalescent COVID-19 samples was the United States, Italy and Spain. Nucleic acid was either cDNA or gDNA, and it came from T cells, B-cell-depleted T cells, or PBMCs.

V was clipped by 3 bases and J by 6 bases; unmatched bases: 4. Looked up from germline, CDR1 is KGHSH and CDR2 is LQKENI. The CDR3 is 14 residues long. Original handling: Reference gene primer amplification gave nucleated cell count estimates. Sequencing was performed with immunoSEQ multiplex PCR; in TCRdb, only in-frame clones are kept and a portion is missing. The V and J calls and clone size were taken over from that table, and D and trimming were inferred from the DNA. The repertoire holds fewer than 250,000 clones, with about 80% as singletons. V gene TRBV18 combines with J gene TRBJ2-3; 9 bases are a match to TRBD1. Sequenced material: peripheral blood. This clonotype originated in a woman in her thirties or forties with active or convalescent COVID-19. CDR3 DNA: TGTGCCAGCTCACCGCGGACAGGGGAGGATACGCAGTATTTT. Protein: CASSPRTGEDTQYF. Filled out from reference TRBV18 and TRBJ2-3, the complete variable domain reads NAGVMQNPRHLVRRRGQEARLRCSPMKGHSHVYWYRQLPEEGLKFMVYLQKENIIDESGMPKERFSAEFPKEGPSILRIQQVVRGDSAAYFCASSPRTGEDTQYFGPGTRLTVL.